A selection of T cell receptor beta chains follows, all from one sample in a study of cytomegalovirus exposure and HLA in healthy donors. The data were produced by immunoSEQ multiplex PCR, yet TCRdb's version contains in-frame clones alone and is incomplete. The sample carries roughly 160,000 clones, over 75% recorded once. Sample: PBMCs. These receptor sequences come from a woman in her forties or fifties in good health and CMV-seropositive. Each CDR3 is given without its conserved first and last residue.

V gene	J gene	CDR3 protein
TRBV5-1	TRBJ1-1	ASSSQGNEAF
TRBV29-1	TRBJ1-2	SVVPSGDYGYT
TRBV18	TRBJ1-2	ASSRLWDTT
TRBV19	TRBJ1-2	ASSKERGGVNYGYT
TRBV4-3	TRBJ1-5	ASSQVFSGGISNQPQH
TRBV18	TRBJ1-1	ASSPPLGARTEAF
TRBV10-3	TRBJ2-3	AISFLAGADTQY
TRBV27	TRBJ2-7	ASSLSRTSGYEQY
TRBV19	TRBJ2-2	ASKVAGATGELF
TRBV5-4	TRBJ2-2	ASQGPYTGELF
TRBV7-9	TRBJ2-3	SSSSHDRLAILTDTQY
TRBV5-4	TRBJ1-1	ASSLGGLRNTEAF
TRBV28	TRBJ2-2	ASSRHQIGELF
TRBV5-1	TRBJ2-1	ASSQTRGAGSYNEQF
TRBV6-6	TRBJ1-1	ASRQPRGTTEAF
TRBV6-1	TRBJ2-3	ASSDRGGTDTQY
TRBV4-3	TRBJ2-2	ASSGASGLNTGELF
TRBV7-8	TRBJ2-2	ASSYSPGTGEANTGELF
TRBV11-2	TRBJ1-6	ASSLGDRGYNSPLH
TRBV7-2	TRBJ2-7	ASSFQGASEQY
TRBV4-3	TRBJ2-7	ASSQVRERYEQY
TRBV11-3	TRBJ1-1	ASSDRGPQAF
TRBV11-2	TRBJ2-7	ASSLEPSGDLGEQY
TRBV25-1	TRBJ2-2	ASSESGLAGVTGELF
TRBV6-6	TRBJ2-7	ASRDRGYEQY
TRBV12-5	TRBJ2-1	ASGGQGSTGEQF
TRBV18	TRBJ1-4	ASSPPGQGDEKLF
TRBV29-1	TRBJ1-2	SVEGIPTGFTLGYGYT
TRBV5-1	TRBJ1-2	ASSSNPLGTGDFGYT
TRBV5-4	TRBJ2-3	ASSTYGQGGGDTQY
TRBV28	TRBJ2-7	ASRMGTSGTWGQQY
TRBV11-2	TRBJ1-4	ASSLGGTGDEKLF
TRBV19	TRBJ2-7	ASSVTFAGDDSYEQY
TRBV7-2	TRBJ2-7	ASSLGLAGGVYEQY
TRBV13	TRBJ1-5	ASSYRQGRDGNQPQH
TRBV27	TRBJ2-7	ASSLTPLDKQY
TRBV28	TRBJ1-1	ASTHSMNTEAF
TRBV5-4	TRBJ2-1	ASSLAGGDRNEQF
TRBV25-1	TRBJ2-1	ASSARQGYEQF
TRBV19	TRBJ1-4	ASSISQTRGELF
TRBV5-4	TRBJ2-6	ASNSRDRAGANVLT
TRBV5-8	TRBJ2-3	ASSPYVLGDTQY
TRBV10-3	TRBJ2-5	AISSDREETQY
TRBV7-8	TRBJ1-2	ASSSGITTGRGSGGYT
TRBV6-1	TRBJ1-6	ASARQGRDSPLH
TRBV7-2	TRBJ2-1	ASSLRLGGGSGGTEQF
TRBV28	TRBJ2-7	ASLTSGAYEQY
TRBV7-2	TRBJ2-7	ASSLSATGYEQY
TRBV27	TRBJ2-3	ASSSTYTDTQY
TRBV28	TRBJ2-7	ASSFGGQGFVYEQY
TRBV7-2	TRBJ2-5	ASSYGFQETQY
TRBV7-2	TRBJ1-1	ASSLHHRDFRAF
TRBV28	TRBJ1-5	ASSSPFSSNQPQH
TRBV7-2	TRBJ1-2	ASSPTGGGNGYT
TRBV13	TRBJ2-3	ASSNISWGGTDTQY